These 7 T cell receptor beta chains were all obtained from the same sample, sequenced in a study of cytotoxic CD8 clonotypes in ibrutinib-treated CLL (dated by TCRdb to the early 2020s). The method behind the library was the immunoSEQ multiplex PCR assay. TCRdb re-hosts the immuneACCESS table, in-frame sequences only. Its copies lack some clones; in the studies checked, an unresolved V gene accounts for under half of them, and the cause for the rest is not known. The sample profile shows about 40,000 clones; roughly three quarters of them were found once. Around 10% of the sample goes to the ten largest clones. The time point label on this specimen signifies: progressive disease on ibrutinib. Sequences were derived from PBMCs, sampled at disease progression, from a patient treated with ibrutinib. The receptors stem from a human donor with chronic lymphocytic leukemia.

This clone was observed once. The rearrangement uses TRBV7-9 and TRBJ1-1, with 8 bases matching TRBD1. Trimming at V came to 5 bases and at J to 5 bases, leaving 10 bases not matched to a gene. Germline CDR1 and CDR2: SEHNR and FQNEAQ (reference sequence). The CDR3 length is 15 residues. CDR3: CASSLGQGVGTEAFF. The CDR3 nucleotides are TGTGCCAGCAGCCTCGGACAGGGAGTAGGAACTGAAGCTTTCTTT.

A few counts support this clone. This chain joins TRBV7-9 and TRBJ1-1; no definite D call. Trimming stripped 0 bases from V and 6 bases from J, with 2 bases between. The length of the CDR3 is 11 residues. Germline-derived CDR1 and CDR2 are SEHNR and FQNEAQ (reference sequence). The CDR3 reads CASSLAPEAFF. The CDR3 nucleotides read TGTGCCAGCAGCTTAGCCCCTGAAGCTTTCTTT.

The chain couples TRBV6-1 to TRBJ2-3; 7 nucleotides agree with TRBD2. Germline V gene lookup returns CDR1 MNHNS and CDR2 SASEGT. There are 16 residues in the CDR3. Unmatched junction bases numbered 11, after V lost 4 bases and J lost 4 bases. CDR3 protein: CASSAGGARGPDTQYF. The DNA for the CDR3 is TGTGCCAGCAGTGCGGGGGGAGCTAGGGGTCCAGATACGCAGTATTTT.

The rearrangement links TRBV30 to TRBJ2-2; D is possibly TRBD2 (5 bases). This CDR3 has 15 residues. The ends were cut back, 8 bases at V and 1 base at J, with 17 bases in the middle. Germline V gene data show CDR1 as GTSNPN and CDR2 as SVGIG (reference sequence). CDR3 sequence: CALVFGLRNTGELFF. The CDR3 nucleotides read TGTGCCCTAGTCTTCGGACTCAGGAACACCGGGGAGCTGTTTTTT.

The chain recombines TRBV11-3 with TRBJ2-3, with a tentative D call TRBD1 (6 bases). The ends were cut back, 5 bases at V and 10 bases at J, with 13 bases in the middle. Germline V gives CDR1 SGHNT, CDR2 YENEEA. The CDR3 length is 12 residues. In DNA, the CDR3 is TGTGCCAGCAGCCCCGGGGACACTGCGCAGTATTTT. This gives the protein CASSPGDTAQYF.

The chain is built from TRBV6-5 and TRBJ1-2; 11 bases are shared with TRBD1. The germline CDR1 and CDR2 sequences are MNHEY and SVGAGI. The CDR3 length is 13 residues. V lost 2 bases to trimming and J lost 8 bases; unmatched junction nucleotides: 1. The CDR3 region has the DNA TGTGCCAGCAGTTACGGGACAGGGGGGGGCTACACCTTC. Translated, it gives CASSYGTGGGYTF.

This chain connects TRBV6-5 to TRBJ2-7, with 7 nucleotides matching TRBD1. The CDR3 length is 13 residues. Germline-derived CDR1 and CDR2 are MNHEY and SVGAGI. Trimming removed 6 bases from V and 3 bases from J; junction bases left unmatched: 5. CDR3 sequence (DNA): TGTGCCAGCAGGGTAGGGACAGTCTACGAGCAGTACTTC. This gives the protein CASRVGTVYEQYF.